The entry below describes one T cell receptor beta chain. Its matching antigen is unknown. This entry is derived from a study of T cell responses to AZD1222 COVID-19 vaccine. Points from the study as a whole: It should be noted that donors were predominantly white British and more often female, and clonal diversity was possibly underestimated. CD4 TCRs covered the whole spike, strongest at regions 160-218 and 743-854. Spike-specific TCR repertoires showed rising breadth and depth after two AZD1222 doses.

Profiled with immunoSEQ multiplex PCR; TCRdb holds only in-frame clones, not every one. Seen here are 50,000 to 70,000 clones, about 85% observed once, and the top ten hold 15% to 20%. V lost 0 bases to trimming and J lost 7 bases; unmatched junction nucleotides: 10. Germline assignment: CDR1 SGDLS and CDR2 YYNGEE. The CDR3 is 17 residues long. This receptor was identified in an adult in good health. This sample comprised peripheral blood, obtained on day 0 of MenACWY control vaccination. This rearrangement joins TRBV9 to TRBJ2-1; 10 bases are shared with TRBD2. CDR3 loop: CASSVGASGSSINEQFF. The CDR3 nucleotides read TGTGCCAGCAGCGTAGGAGCTAGCGGGAGCTCGATAAATGAGCAGTTCTTC.